The rows below give T cell receptor beta chains drawn from one sample of a study of T cell repertoires in cytomegalovirus infection. TCRdb re-analysed the reads in MiXCR, keeping a single row per CDR3 protein. This table has about 830,000 distinct CDR3 sequences, less than 35% appearing once. Their antigen targets remain unknown. Sequencing was performed on cultured CD8+ T cells from PBMCs, taken from culture after CMV antigen stimulation. All receptors come from a human donor in good health (CMV status not recorded). Some clones in this sample may be carry-over from other donors' samples. CDR3s include the opening cysteine and the closing phenylalanine or tryptophan. The order of the fields is clone size, V gene, J gene, CDR3 protein. Where a row states a size, it is once, few, many or the class of an expanded clone; other rows omit it.

.	TRBV6-6	TRBJ2-3	CANRAGLTDTQYF
.	TRBV6-6	TRBJ1-4	CASSPTLFSEKLFF
.	TRBV15	TRBJ2-1	CATSRDGEGVYNEQFF
.	TRBV6-6	TRBJ1-1	CASSYDWQGTEAFF
.	TRBV6-5	TRBJ2-5	CASRLNSGETQYF
.	TRBV6-2/TRBV6-3	TRBJ1-2	CASSYAPGIPNYGYTF
few	TRBV12-3/TRBV12-4	TRBJ2-5	CASSFLAGGMEETQYF
.	TRBV25-1	TRBJ2-1	CASRTEAGAYNEQFF
many	TRBV27	TRBJ2-7	CASSSTGEQYF
few	TRBV12-3/TRBV12-4	TRBJ2-5	CASSGRDQETQYF
few	TRBV7-6	TRBJ1-1	CASSSIYRGGTEAFF
few	TRBV7-6	TRBJ2-5	CASSVGLEYETQYF
.	TRBV7-6	TRBJ2-7	CASSGPGTSRDEQYF
.	TRBV4-2	TRBJ2-1	CASSQAARTSKDNEQFF
few	TRBV7-8	TRBJ1-2	CASSFTRADGYTF
.	TRBV6-1	TRBJ2-5	CASRRASGFPGETQYF
.	TRBV6-5	TRBJ2-3	CASSYFPTRADTQYF
once	TRBV14	TRBJ2-3	CASSQVAGTSTDTQYF
.	TRBV7-6	TRBJ1-2	CANSSGTGGYGYTF
few	TRBV12-3/TRBV12-4	TRBJ1-2	CASSLNHNYGYTF
few	TRBV27	TRBJ2-7	CASRGPYEQYF
.	TRBV27	TRBJ1-2	CAPGGSNYGYTF
few	TRBV29-1	TRBJ2-1	CSVELGGSYNEQFF
.	TRBV12-3/TRBV12-4	TRBJ2-5	CASSHSGGGAETQYF
.	TRBV6-1	TRBJ2-3	CASGTGIDTQYF
.	TRBV2	TRBJ2-3	CANLAADTQYF
once	TRBV14	TRBJ2-1	CASSPRDKHYNEQFF
few	TRBV5-6	TRBJ2-5	CASSLTLADETQYF
few	TRBV12-3/TRBV12-4	TRBJ1-2	CASSLARRGMYYGYTF
.	TRBV19	TRBJ1-1	CASRIDRGTEAFF
.	TRBV29-1	TRBJ2-1	CSVATSGAGEQFF
.	TRBV7-9	TRBJ1-1	CASSLAPGSTEAFF
.	TRBV6-6	TRBJ2-5	CASTLTSGQETQYF
.	TRBV5-6	TRBJ1-5	CASSSGAVSWDQPQHF
.	TRBV6-6	TRBJ2-6	CASSHLPWGQPVKGANVLTF
.	TRBV7-8	TRBJ1-1	CASSSVEPEAFF
.	TRBV28	TRBJ2-1	CASSKLAGAPYNEQFF
once	TRBV19	TRBJ2-2	CASSLSQRRELFF
.	TRBV7-8	TRBJ2-7	CASSLGWGTGTYEQYF
.	TRBV23-1	TRBJ2-1	CASSQSGGRGADEQFF
.	TRBV28	TRBJ2-1	CASSLSLPEQFF
.	TRBV5-6	TRBJ2-3	CASSDTSGGREGTDTQYF
.	TRBV27	TRBJ2-4	CASSLWGDALKNIQYF
.	TRBV6-6	TRBJ2-7	CASSYLGGPDEQYF
.	TRBV27	TRBJ1-2	CASSRIGLGYTF
many	TRBV7-9	TRBJ2-5	CASSLGGPQETQYF
few	TRBV5-6	TRBJ1-1	CASSFGTGGSEAFF
.	TRBV7-8	TRBJ1-1	CASTPGGPRTEAFF
few	TRBV11-2	TRBJ2-1	CASSEQGSPYNEQFF
few	TRBV6-5	TRBJ1-2	CASRRRDSRNYGYTF
.	TRBV7-9	TRBJ1-2	CASTQQGYGYTF
.	TRBV7-3	TRBJ1-1	CASSYARRHGGQLNTEAFF
many	TRBV7-2	TRBJ2-1	CASSLAPRGRPEEQFF
many	TRBV27	TRBJ1-1	CASSLQENTEAFF
.	TRBV29-1	TRBJ2-3	CSVGHGSPVTDTQYF